This TCR beta chain came from a study of tumor-infiltrating lymphocytes in oesophageal squamous cell carcinoma. MiXCR was run by TCRdb on the PCR reads, yielding one entry per CDR3 protein. The sample lists 15,000 to 20,000 distinct CDR3 sequences, 44% occurring once. The CDR3 is 13 residues long. This clonotype was observed a few times. V gene TRBV3-2 combines with J gene TRBJ2-5; whether TRBD2, the table's D call, matches the DNA was not checked. TRBV3-2 is a documented pseudogene. The specimen sequenced was blood. The TCR was taken from a female donor with esophageal squamous cell carcinoma. Here the CDR3 DNA reads TGTGCCAGCGAGGGACTTACACAAGAGACCCAGTACTTC. Protein product: CASEGLTQETQYF.